What follows are 19 T cell receptor beta chains derived from one specimen sequenced in a study of CD8 T cell repertoires and HIV-1 epitope variants. No cognate antigen is known for these TCRs. Profiling relied on immunoSEQ multiplex PCR, and the TCRdb table lists in-frame clones only, not all of them. The sample holds about 5,600 clones, over 60% seen once. The sample was cultured CD8+ T cells derived from PBMCs. All receptors derive from a male donor with HIV.

The rearrangement uses TRBV19 and TRBJ2-6, with 9 bases identical to TRBD2. V lost 9 bases and J lost 3; bases outside the gene matches: 3. Germline assignment: CDR1 LNHDA and CDR2 SQIVND (reference sequence). The CDR3 has 14 amino acids. CDR3 loop: CASAGGLGANVLTF. The CDR3 DNA is TGTGCCAGCGCGGGGGGGCTTGGGGCCAACGTCCTGACTTTC. Using reference TRBV19 and TRBJ2-6 for the parts outside the CDR3, the full variable domain is DGGITQSPKYLFRKEGQNVTLSCEQNLNHDAMYWYRQDPGQGLRLIYYSQIVNDFQKGDIAEGYSVSREKKESFPLTVTSAQKNPTAFYLCASAGGLGANVLTFGAGSRLTVL.

Here the CDR3 reads CASSLSATGGREKLFF. In DNA, the CDR3 is TGTGCCAGCAGTTTATCTGCGACAGGGGGAAGAGAAAAACTGTTTTTT. The chain combines TRBV28 with TRBJ1-4; 9 bases are a match to TRBD1. The CDR3 runs to 16 residues. The V and J ends lost 1 base and 8 bases, in that order; junction bases with no gene match: 8. Germline-derived CDR1 and CDR2 are MDHEN and SYDVKM.

V is TRBV28 and J is TRBJ1-5; D remains ambiguous. CDR1 is MDHEN and CDR2 is SYDVKM in the germline V gene. The CDR3 totals 14 residues. The germline V and J ends were trimmed by 6 bases and 0 bases, with 9 bases remaining between them. The CDR3 DNA reads as TGTGCCAGCAGAATTGAGTATAGCAATCAGCCCCAGCATTTT. Protein product: CASRIEYSNQPQHF.

The table lists this clone with a few counts. V gene TRBV10-1 combines with J gene TRBJ1-1; D unresolved. Germline CDR1 is WNHNN and CDR2 is SYGVQD (reference sequence). This CDR3 has 14 residues. With 2 bases removed from V and 0 bases from J, the gap between germline ends came to 7 bases. This CDR3 reads CASSEGSLNTEAFF. As DNA, the CDR3 is TGCGCCAGCAGTGAGGGCTCATTGAACACTGAAGCTTTCTTT.

The rearrangement uses TRBV6-5 and TRBJ1-1, with TRBD1 matching 9 bases. The germline V gene has CDR1 MNHEY and CDR2 SVGAGI. Germline trimming cut 7 bases from V and 6 bases from J; bases unmatched to any gene: 12. The CDR3 is 15 amino acids. CDR3 sequence: CASTIIQGAHAEAFF. The CDR3 DNA reads TGTGCCAGCACTATCATACAGGGGGCACACGCTGAAGCTTTCTTT.

The chain carries TRBV28 and TRBJ1-5; 7 nucleotides line up with TRBD1. CDR1 is MDHEN and CDR2 is SYDVKM in the germline V gene. The J segment lost 0 bases and the V segment lost 3 bases, leaving 5 bases of the junction unmatched. The CDR3 is made up of 16 amino acids. CDR3: CASSFRGQSSNQPQHF. The CDR3, as DNA: TGTGCCAGCAGTTTTCGGGGACAGTCTAGCAATCAGCCCCAGCATTTT. Full variable domain (missing parts from reference TRBV28 and TRBJ1-5): DVKVTQSSRYLVKRTGEKVFLECVQDMDHENMFWYRQDPGLGLRLIYFSYDVKMKEKGDIPEGYSVSREKKERFSLILESASTNQTSMYLCASSFRGQSSNQPQHFGDGTRLSIL.

J is TRBJ2-2 and V is TRBV18; unclear D gene. The CDR3 contains 14 residues. The germline gives CDR1 KGHSH, CDR2 LQKENI. With 3 bases removed from V and 7 bases from J, the gap between germline ends came to 12 bases. The CDR3 region has the DNA TGTGCCAGCTCACCGCTCCAAACCGGCGGGGAGCTGTTTTTT. Its translation: CASSPLQTGGELFF. Looking up the rest from reference TRBV18 and TRBJ2-2 gives the full variable domain: NAGVMQNPRHLVRRRGQEARLRCSPMKGHSHVYWYRQLPEEGLKFMVYLQKENIIDESGMPKERFSAEFPKEGPSILRIQQVVRGDSAAYFCASSPLQTGGELFFGEGSRLTVL.

The chain recombines TRBV4-3 with TRBJ2-7; unclear D gene. V was cut by 0 bases and J by 4 bases, with 10 bases left in between. The germline V gene encodes CDR1 LGHNA and CDR2 YSLEER. The CDR3 sequence is 14 residues long. The CDR3 sequence is CASSQEMGLYEQYF. CDR3 nucleotides: TGCGCCAGCAGCCAAGAGATGGGGTTATACGAGCAGTACTTC.

The chain employs TRBV4-2 and TRBJ2-2; 7 nucleotides line up with TRBD2. Germline V lookup: CDR1 LGHNA, CDR2 YNFKEQ. The CDR3 has 17 residues. The trim removed 2 bases at V and 6 bases at J, leaving 12 bases unmatched. The DNA for the CDR3 is TGTGCCAGCAGCCAAATTCGGGCGGGAGATGTCTCCGGGGAGCTGTTTTTT. Its translation: CASSQIRAGDVSGELFF.

This rearrangement joins TRBV11-2 to TRBJ2-7; D may be TRBD2 (5 bases). Trimming left V 0 bases short and J 2 bases short, with 11 bases between. The CDR3 covers 15 residues. Germline loops: CDR1 SGHAT, CDR2 FQNNGV. CDR3 sequence (DNA): TGTGCCAGCAGCTTAGAAGTGGGAGCGCCCTACGAGCAGTACTTC. Translating gives CASSLEVGAPYEQYF.

V usage is TRBV28 and J usage is TRBJ1-6; D remains ambiguous. The CDR3 consists of 15 residues. Germline CDR1 MDHEN, CDR2 SYDVKM. The ends were cut back, 7 bases at V and 7 bases at J, with 17 bases in the middle. The CDR3 protein is CASNVFDAENSPLHF. CDR3 nucleotide sequence: TGTGCCAGCAACGTTTTTGACGCGGAGAATTCACCCCTCCACTTT.

This clone was counted between two and nine times. The chain links TRBV28 to TRBJ1-2, with D possibly being TRBD1 (5 bases). V was cut by 7 bases and J by 4 bases, with 13 bases left in between. CDR1 is MDHEN and CDR2 is SYDVKM in the germline V gene. The CDR3 sequence is 13 residues long. The CDR3 nucleotides are TGTGCCAGCAAACCGACAGAGTTCTATGGCTACACCTTC. It specifies CASKPTEFYGYTF.

The V gene is TRBV7-2, the J gene TRBJ1-1, with a possible D match to TRBD1 (5 bases). Germline V CDR1 and CDR2: SGHTA, FQGNSA. The CDR3 runs to 14 residues. V dropped 2 bases and J dropped 0 bases, with 7 bases sitting between them. In DNA form, the CDR3 reads TGTGCCAGCAGCTTAAACAGGATGAACACTGAAGCTTTCTTT. It specifies CASSLNRMNTEAFF.

The rearrangement uses TRBV4-3 and TRBJ2-2; the match to TRBD1 covers 9 bases. The CDR3 has 17 amino acids. CDR1 is LGHNA and CDR2 is YSLEER in the germline V gene. V gave up 5 bases and J gave up 3 bases; unmatched junction bases: 10. DNA for the CDR3: TGCGCCAGCAGCAATTCGAACAGGGGGCTTTACACCGGGGAGCTGTTTTTT. The encoded protein is CASSNSNRGLYTGELFF.

This clone was observed a handful of times. V gene TRBV27 combines with J gene TRBJ1-1, with D hard to call. CDR3 length: 14 residues. Germline CDR1 is MNHEY and CDR2 is SMNVEV (reference sequence). Trimming cost V 0 bases and J 4 bases, with 9 bases left between them. CDR3 region: CASSLSGVATEAFF. CDR3 sequence (DNA): TGTGCCAGCAGTTTATCCGGTGTCGCCACTGAAGCTTTCTTT.

This clone has a single count. J is TRBJ2-7 and V is TRBV5-4, with TRBD1 as a possible D gene (6 bases). V lost 2 bases, J lost 6 bases, and 12 bases lay in between. The CDR3 totals 13 residues. Germline V lookup: CDR1 SGHNT, CDR2 YYREEE (reference sequence). In nucleotides, the CDR3 is TGTGCCAGCAGCTTCGGACAGTCTGGCGAGCAGTACTTC. It specifies CASSFGQSGEQYF.

The chain joins TRBV19 to TRBJ1-3; D unclear. The CDR3 is made up of 16 amino acids. Per germline, CDR1 LNHDA and CDR2 SQIVND (reference sequence). The V end was cut by 7 bases, the J end by 0 bases, with 16 bases between. The CDR3: CASTPFAESSGNTIYF. The CDR3 bases are TGTGCCAGTACCCCCTTCGCGGAGAGCTCTGGAAACACCATATATTTT.

This chain connects TRBV5-6 to TRBJ2-2, with D possibly matching TRBD2 (6 bases). CDR1 and CDR2 from the germline V gene are SGHDT and YYEEEE. V was trimmed by 2 bases and J by 4 bases, leaving 15 bases between them. The CDR3 sequence is 16 residues long. The CDR3 here is CASSFEPWEATGELFF. CDR3 DNA: TGTGCCAGCAGCTTCGAACCGTGGGAGGCCACCGGGGAGCTGTTTTTT.

The gene calls are TRBV5-4 and TRBJ2-7, with D possibly being TRBD1 (5 bases). The CDR3 totals 14 residues. Germline V gene lookup returns CDR1 SGHNT and CDR2 YYREEE (reference sequence). With 5 bases removed from V and 3 bases from J, the gap between germline ends came to 15 bases. In DNA form, the CDR3 reads TGTGCCAGCAGTTTGCAGGGTTCAGACTACGAGCAGTACTTC. Residues: CASSLQGSDYEQYF.